This T cell receptor (beta chain) emerged from a study of blood T cell repertoires in COVID-19. The wider study: Whether acute or convalescent, the COVID-19 samples came from the United States, Italy and Spain. T cells, B-cell-depleted T cells, or PBMCs provided the cDNA or gDNA that served as material.

This CDR3 is built from 12 residues. Trimming took 5 bases from V and 11 from J, leaving 13 bases between them. How the authors handled the data: Amplification of reference gene primers was used by the study to estimate nucleated cell counts. Method: immunoSEQ multiplex PCR; TCRdb's copy keeps in-frame clones and lacks some. V and J calls and clone size are given by that table; D and trimming were obtained from the DNA. The data hold 210,000 or so clones, with approximately 89% observed a single time. This chain links TRBV12-3 or TRBV12-4 with TRBJ1-5; D gene unclear. The sequencing sample was made of peripheral blood. This clonotype was sampled from a woman aged 40-49 years with acute or convalescent COVID-19. Written as DNA, the CDR3 is TGTGCCAGCAGTGACAACCCGTGGTCCCAGCATTTT. Protein sequence: CASSDNPWSQHF.